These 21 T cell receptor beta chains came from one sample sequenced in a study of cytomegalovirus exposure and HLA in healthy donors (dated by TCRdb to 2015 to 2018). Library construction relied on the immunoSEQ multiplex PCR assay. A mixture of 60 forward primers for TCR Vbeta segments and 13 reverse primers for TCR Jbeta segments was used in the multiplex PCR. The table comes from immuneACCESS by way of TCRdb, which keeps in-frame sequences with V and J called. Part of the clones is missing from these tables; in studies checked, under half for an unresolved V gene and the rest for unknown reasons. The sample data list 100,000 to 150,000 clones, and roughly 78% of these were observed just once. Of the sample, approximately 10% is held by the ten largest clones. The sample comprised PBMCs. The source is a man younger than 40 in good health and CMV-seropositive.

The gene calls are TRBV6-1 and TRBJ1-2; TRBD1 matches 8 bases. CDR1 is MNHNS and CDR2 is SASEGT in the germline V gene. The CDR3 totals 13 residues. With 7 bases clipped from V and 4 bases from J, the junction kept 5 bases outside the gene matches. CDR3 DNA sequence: TGTGCCAGCAATTACAGGGGGGGCTATGGCTACACCTTC. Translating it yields CASNYRGGYGYTF.

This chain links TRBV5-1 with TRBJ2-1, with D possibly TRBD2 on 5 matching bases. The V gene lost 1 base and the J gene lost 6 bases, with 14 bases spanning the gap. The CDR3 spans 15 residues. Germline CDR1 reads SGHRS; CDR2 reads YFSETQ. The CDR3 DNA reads TGCGCCAGCAGCTTGTATCGGGGAACGGGCAATGAGCAGTTCTTC. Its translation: CASSLYRGTGNEQFF.

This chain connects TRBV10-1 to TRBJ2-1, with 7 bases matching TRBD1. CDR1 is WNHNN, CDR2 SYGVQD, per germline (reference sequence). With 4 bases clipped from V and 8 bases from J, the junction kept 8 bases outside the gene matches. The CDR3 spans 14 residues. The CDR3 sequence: CASSGQTGPYEQFF. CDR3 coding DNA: TGCGCCAGCAGTGGGCAGACAGGGCCGTATGAGCAGTTCTTC.

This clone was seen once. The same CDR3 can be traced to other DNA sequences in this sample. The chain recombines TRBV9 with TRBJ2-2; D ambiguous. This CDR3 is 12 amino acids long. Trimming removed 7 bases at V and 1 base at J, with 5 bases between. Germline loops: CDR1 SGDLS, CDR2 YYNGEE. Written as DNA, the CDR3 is TGTGCCAGCTCGGGGAACACCGGGGAGCTGTTTTTT. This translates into CASSGNTGELFF.

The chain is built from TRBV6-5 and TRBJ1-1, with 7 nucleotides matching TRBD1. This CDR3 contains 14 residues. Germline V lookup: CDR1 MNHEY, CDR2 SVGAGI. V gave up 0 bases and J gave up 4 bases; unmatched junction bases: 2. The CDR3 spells CASSYSGTATEAFF. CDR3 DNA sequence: TGTGCCAGCAGTTACTCGGGGACAGCCACTGAAGCTTTCTTT.

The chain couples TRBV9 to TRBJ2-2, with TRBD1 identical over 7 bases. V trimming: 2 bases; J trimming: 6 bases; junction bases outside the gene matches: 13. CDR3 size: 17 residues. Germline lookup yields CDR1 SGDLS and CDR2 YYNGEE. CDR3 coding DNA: TGTGCCAGCAGCGTCGTATCGACAGGGTTAAATTCCGGGGAGCTGTTTTTT. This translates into CASSVVSTGLNSGELFF.

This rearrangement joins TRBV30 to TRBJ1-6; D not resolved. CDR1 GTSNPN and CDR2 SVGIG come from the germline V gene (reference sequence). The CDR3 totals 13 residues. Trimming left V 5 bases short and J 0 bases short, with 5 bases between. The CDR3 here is CAWASSYNSPLHF. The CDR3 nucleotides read TGTGCCTGGGCTAGCTCCTATAATTCACCCCTCCACTTT.

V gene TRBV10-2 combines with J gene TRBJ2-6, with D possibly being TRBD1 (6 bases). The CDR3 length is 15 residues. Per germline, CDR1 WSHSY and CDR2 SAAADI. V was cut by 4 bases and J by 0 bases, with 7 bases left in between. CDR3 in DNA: TGCGCCAGCAGTGGGACAGACTCTGGGGCCAACGTCCTGACTTTC. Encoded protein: CASSGTDSGANVLTF.

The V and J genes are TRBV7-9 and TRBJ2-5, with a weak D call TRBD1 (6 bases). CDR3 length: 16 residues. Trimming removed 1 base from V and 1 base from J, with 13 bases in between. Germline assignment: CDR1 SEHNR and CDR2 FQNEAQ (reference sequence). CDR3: CASSLVHRASQETQYF. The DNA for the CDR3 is TGTGCCAGCAGCTTAGTGCACAGGGCTTCCCAAGAGACCCAGTACTTC.

The CDR3 spells CASSMTEEKLFF. The CDR3 nucleotides are TGTGCCAGTAGCATGACGGAGGAAAAACTGTTTTTT. This rearrangement joins TRBV19 to TRBJ1-4, with D unclear. The germline V gene has CDR1 LNHDA and CDR2 SQIVND (reference sequence). The V end was cut by 6 bases, the J end by 8 bases, with 10 bases between. The CDR3 runs 12 residues.

CDR3 protein: CASSLSSTGGGEKLFF. DNA for the CDR3: TGCGCCAGCAGCTTGAGCTCGACAGGGGGCGGAGAAAAACTGTTTTTT. This rearrangement joins TRBV5-1 to TRBJ1-4, with 10 bases matching TRBD1. This CDR3 has 16 residues. Germline lookup yields CDR1 SGHRS and CDR2 YFSETQ. The V and J ends lost 1 base and 8 bases, in that order; junction bases with no gene match: 8.

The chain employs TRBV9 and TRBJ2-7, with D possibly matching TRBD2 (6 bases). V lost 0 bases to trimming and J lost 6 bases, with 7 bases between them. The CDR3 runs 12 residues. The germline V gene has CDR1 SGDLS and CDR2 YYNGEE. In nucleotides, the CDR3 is TGTGCCAGCAGCGTAGGACTAGGCGAGCAGTACTTC. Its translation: CASSVGLGEQYF.

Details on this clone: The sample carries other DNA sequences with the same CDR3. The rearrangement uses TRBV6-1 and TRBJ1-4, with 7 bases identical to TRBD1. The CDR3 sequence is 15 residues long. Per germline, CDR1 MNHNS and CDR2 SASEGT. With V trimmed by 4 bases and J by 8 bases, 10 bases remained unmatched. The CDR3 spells CASSATGAGGEKLFF. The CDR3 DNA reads TGTGCCAGCAGTGCAACAGGGGCGGGAGGGGAAAAACTGTTTTTT.

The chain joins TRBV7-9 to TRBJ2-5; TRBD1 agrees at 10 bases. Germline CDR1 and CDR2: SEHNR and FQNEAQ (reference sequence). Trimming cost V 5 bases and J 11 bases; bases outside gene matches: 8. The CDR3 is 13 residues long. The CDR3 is CASSRTGGGEQYF. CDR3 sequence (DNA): TGTGCCAGCAGCCGGACAGGGGGTGGGGAGCAGTACTTC. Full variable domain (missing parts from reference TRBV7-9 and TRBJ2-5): DTGVSQNPRHKITKRGQNVTFRCDPISEHNRLYWYRQTLGQGPEFLTYFQNEAQLEKSRLLSDRFSAERPKGSFSTLEIQRTEQGDSAMYLCASSRTGGGEQYFGPGTRLLVL.

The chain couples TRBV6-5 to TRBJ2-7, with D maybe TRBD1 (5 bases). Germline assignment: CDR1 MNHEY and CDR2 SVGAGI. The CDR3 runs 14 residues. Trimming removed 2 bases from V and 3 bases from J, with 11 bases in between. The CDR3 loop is CASSYGAVYYEQYF. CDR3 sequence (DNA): TGTGCCAGCAGTTACGGGGCAGTATACTACGAGCAGTACTTC.

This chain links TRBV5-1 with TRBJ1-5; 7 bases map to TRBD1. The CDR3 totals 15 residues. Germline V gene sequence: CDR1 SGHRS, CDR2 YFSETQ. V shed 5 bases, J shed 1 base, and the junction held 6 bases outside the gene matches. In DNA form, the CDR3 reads TGCGCCAGCAGGGTATCGACAGGGAGCAATCAGCCCCAGCATTTT. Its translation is CASRVSTGSNQPQHF.

The CDR3 loop is CASSGGGSTTGETQYF. The CDR3, as DNA: TGTGCCAGCAGTGGGGGGGGGTCCACAACCGGGGAGACCCAGTACTTC. V gene TRBV6-1 combines with J gene TRBJ2-5; 7 bases align to TRBD2. Trimming at V came to 4 bases and at J to 5 bases, leaving 13 bases not matched to a gene. The CDR3 has 16 residues. Germline V gene lookup returns CDR1 MNHNS and CDR2 SASEGT.

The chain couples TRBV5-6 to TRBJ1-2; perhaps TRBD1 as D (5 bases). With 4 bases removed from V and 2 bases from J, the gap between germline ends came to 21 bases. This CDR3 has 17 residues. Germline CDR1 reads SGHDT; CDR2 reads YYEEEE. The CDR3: CASSPPWGVTRNYGYTF. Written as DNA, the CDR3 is TGTGCCAGCAGCCCCCCCTGGGGGGTTACTAGGAACTATGGCTACACCTTC. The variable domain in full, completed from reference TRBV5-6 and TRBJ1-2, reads DAGVTQSPTHLIKTRGQQVTLRCSPKSGHDTVSWYQQALGQGPQFIFQYYEEEERQRGNFPDRFSGHQFPNYSSELNVNALLLGDSALYLCASSPPWGVTRNYGYTFGSGTRLTVV.

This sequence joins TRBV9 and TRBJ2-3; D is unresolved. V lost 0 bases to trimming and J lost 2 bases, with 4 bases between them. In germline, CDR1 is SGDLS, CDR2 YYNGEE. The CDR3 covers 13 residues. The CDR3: CASSVVLTDTQYF. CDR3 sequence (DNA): TGTGCCAGCAGCGTAGTCCTCACAGATACGCAGTATTTT.

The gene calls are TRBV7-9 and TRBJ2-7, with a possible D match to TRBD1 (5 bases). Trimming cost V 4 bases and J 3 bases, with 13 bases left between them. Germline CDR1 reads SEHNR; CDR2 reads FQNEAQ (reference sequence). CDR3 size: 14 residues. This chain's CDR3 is CASSSTRADYEQYF. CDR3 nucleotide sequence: TGTGCCAGCAGCTCTACCAGGGCGGACTACGAGCAGTACTTC.

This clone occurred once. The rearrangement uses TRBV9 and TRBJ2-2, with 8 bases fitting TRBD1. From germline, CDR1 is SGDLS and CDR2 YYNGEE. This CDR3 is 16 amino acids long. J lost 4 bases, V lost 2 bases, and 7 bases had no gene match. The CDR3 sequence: CASSVAGGHGTGELFF. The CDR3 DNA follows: TGTGCCAGCAGCGTCGCAGGGGGCCATGGCACCGGGGAGCTGTTTTTT.